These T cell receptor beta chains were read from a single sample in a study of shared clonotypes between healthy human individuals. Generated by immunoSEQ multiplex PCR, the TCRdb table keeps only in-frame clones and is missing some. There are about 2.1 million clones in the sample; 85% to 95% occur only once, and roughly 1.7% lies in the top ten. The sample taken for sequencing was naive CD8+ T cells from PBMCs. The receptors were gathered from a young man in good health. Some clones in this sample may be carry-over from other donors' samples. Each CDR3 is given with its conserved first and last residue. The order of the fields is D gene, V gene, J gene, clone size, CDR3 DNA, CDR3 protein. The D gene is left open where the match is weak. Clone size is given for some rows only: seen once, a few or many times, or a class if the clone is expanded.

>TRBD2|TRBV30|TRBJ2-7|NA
TGTGCCTGGAGTGTACTTGGTAGCGGGGTCCCCTACGAGCAGTACTTC
CAWSVLGSGVPYEQYF
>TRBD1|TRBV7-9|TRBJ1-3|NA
TGTGCCAGCAGCAGCTACGGGACAGGCTCTGGAAACACCATATATTTT
CASSSYGTGSGNTIYF
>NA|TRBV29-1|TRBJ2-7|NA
TGCAGCGCCCTACACGGCTCCTACGAGCAGTACTTC
CSALHGSYEQYF
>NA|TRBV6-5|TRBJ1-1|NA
TGTGCCAGCAGTTACTCGTTGGGGGCTGAAGCTTTCTTT
CASSYSLGAEAFF
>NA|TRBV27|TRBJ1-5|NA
TGTGCCACCTCGGAGATATCCTCACCGGATCAGCCCCAGCATTTT
CATSEISSPDQPQHF
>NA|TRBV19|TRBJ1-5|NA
TGTGCCAGTAGTATATTGCTAAGAAGGGATCAGCCCCAGCATTTT
CASSILLRRDQPQHF
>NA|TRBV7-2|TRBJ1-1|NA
TGTGCCAGCAGCTTATCTTTCAGGACTGAAGCTTTCTTT
CASSLSFRTEAFF
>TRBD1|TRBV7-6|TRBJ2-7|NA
TGTGCCAGCAGCCAGCGGACAGGGCCCGAGCAGTACTTC
CASSQRTGPEQYF
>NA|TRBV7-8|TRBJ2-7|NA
TGTGCCAGCAGCTCCGAGGGCGAAGATTACGAGCAGTACTTC
CASSSEGEDYEQYF
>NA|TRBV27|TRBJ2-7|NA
TGTGCCAGCAGTTTATTAGGCAGGGCCTACGAGCAGTACTTC
CASSLLGRAYEQYF
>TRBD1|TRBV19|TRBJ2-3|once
TGTGCCAGTAGTATAGGCCGGGACAGGGGGCCAGATACGCAGTATTTT
CASSIGRDRGPDTQYF
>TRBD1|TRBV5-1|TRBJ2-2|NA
TGCGCCAGCAGCGGGTGGACAGGGGCCGGGGAGCTGTTTTTT
CASSGWTGAGELFF
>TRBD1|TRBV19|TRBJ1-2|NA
TGTGCCAGTAGTATATCCCCGGGACAGTACTATGGCTACACCTTC
CASSISPGQYYGYTF
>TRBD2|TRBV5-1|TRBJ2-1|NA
TGCGCCAGCAGCTCCTCCCTAAGGACTAGCGGGAATGAGCAGTTCTTC
CASSSSLRTSGNEQFF
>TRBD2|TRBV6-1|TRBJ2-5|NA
TGTGCCAGCAGTGTAAGACTAGCGGGAGACACAGAGACCCAGTACTTC
CASSVRLAGDTETQYF
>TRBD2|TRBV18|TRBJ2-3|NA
TGTGCCAGCTCACCACCGCCAGGACTAGCGGGAGCTGGGGGAGATACGCAGTATTTT
CASSPPPGLAGAGGDTQYF
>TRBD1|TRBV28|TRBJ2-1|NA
TGTGCCAGCAGCCTTCGGGGACAGGGAGGTAAAGGGCTCCCATACAATGAGCAGTTCTTC
CASSLRGQGGKGLPYNEQFF
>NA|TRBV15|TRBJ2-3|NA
TGTGCCACCAGCAGGTCCTTATCAGATGGTACGCAGTATTTT
CATSRSLSDGTQYF
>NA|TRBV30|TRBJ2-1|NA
TGTGCCTGGAGTGTACCAGAGTACAATGAGCAGTTCTTC
CAWSVPEYNEQFF
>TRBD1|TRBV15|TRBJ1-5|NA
TGTGCCACAAGGGGGACAGGGGTTAATCAGCCCCAGCATTTT
CATRGTGVNQPQHF
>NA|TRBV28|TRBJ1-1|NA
TGTGCCAGCAGTTTAGGGAGAGTAGTAGACGGAACTACGCCGAACACTGAAGCTTTCTTT
CASSLGRVVDGTTPNTEAFF
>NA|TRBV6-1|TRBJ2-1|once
TGTGCCAGCAGTTCCAGGGAACGGACGTACAATGAGCAGTTCTTC
CASSSRERTYNEQFF
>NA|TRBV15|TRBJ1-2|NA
TGTGCCACCAGCAGAGATACCCGACCGGGTGGCTACACCTTC
CATSRDTRPGGYTF
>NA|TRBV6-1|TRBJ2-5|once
TGTGCCAGCAGTGACGGCAGCCAAGAGACCCAGTACTTC
CASSDGSQETQYF
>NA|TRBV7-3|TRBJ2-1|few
TGTGCCAGCAGCTTACCCCCAGACAATGAGCAGTTCTTC
CASSLPPDNEQFF
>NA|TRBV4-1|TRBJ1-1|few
TGCGCCAGCAGCCAAGGATCAAGCGAGAACACTGAAGCTTTCTTT
CASSQGSSENTEAFF
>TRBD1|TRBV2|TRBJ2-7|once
TGTGCCAGCAATCAGGGGGCGCGGGAGCAGTACTTC
CASNQGAREQYF
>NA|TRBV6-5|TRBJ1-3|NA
TGTGCCAGCGGGGGGCCGCTCTCTGGAAACACCATATATTTT
CASGGPLSGNTIYF
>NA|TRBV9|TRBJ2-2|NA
TGTGCCAGCAGCGCTCCAGTAGGGGGACCGAACACCGGGGAGCTGTTTTTT
CASSAPVGGPNTGELFF
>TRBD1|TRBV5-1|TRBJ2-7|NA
TGCGCCAGCGGGAGACAGGGCCCCTACGAGCAGTACTTC
CASGRQGPYEQYF
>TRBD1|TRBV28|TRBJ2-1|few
TGTGCCAGCAGTTCGTTGACAGGGGGCAAGTACAATGAGCAGTTCTTC
CASSSLTGGKYNEQFF
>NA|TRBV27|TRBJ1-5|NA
TGTGCCAGCAGTTTAGGCGGGACGGGTCAGCCCCAGCATTTT
CASSLGGTGQPQHF
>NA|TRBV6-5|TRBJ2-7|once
TGTGCCAGCAGTCCCTTTAGCGGATCCTACGAGCAGTACTTC
CASSPFSGSYEQYF
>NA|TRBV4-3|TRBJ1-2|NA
TGCGCCAGCAGCCAAGACATGGGCTCAGGGGACTATGGCTACACCTTC
CASSQDMGSGDYGYTF
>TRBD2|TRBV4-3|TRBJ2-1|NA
TGCGCCAGCAGCCAAGACGGGCCCGGGGGGGAGGCGTACAATGAGCAGTTCTTC
CASSQDGPGGEAYNEQFF
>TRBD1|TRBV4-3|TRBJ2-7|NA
TGCGCCAGCAGCCAAGACGGACAGGGAGGATTGTACGAGCAGTACTTC
CASSQDGQGGLYEQYF
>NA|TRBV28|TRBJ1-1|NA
TGTGCCAGCAGGCGAAGGGAGTCGGCTTTCTTT
CASRRRESAFF
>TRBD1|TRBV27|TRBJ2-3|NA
TGTGCCAGCAGTTACTGGGACAGTTACACAGATACGCAGTATTTT
CASSYWDSYTDTQYF
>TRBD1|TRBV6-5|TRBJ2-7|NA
TGTGCCAGCAGCCCTTCCGGGACAGGCCACTACGAGCAGTACTTC
CASSPSGTGHYEQYF
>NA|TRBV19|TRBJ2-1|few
TGTGCCAGTAGTCCTCGTAAGAGCTCCTACAATGAGCAGTTCTTC
CASSPRKSSYNEQFF
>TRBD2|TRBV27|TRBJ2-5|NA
TGTGCCAGCAGCCCCCCGCGGGGGGGTTCCAGGGGAGAGACCCAGTACTTC
CASSPPRGGSRGETQYF